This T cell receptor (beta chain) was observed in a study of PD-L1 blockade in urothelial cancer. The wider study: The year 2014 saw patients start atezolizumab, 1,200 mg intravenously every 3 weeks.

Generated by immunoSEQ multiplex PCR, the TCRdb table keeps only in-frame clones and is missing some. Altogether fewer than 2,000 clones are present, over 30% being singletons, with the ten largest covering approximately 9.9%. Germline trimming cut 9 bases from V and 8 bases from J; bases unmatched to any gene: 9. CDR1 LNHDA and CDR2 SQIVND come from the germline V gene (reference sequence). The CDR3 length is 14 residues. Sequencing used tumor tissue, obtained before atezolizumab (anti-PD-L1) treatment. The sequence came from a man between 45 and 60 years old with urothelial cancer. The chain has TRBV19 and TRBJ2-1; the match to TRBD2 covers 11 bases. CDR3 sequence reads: CARHSGRAGDEQFF. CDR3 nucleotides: TGTGCCAGGCATAGCGGGAGGGCCGGCGATGAGCAGTTCTTC.